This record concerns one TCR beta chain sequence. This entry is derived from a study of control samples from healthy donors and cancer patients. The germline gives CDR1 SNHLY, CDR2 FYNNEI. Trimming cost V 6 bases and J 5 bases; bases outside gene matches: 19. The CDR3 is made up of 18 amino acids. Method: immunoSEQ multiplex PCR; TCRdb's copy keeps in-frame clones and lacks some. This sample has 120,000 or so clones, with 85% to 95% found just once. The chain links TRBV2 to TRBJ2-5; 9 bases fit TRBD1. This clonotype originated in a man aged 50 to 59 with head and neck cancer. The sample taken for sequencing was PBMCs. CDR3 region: CASSSRRGTGKGFETQYF. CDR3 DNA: TGTGCCAGCAGCTCCAGAAGAGGGACAGGGAAGGGTTTTGAGACCCAGTACTTC.